This T cell receptor (beta chain) was captured in a study of T-cell reconstitution after alpha-beta-depleted transplantation in children (dated by TCRdb to 2016 to 2017). Study-wide context: Using TCR repertoire profiling, the study followed T-cell immune reconstitution in a quantitative way in children after TCRalphabeta/CD19-depleted allogeneic hematopoietic cell transplantation.

This clonotype was seen more than once but under ten times. What antigen it recognizes has not been identified. Per-base qualities were not stored, and no clone one base away is much larger. The germline V gene (reference sequence) supplies CDR1 DFQATT and CDR2 SNEGSKA. Trimming takes 0 bases from V and 0 bases from J, and the germline ends sit 12 bases apart. Its CDR3 holds 16 amino acids, cysteine through phenylalanine. Left in the record is the CDR3 DNA by itself, 48 bases read in frame from the first base. The sample's treatment or condition, from its label and the paper: allogeneic hematopoietic cell transplantation with graft depleted of TCRalphabeta T cells and CD19 B cells. The children who served as transplant recipients had been given grafts of TCRalphabeta/CD19-depleted allogeneic hematopoietic cells. Preparation of the library involved PCR. TCRdb lists the instrument as Illumina HiSeq 2500. TCR libraries were prepared with molecular barcoding, using unique molecular identifiers to normalize TCRbeta repertoire quantification. Clones were called with MiXCR by TCRdb after fastp trimmed the public reads at Q25, and only in-frame beta chains were retained. A single entry per CDR3 protein holds the most common genes and DNA from its merged rows. Present in this sample are about 580,000 distinct CDR3 sequences, about 23% of which were seen just once. The ten largest clones capture approximately 14% of the sample.

Overall study results and their limits: Apparently early alphabetaT-cell count recovery about two months after transplant reportedly relied on only several hundred rapidly expanded clones derived from non-depleted graft cells. Over the following months the frequencies of hyperexpanded clones went down, and after one year T-cell counts and TCRbeta diversity were mostly credited to newly produced T cells. In some patients, the high TCRbeta diversity seen at day 60 was put down to recipient T cells and intrathymic progenitors that had survived conditioning.

The sequencing here drew on PBMCs, mostly from graft donor cells, taken 360 days after TCRalphabeta/CD19-depleted stem cell transplant. The origin of this receptor is a boy younger than two who had a stem cell transplant for acute myeloid leukemia, so the T cells may come from the graft donor. The rearrangement combines TRBV20-1 with TRBJ2-1; the D gene is perhaps TRBD1, on 5 matching bases. The CDR3 corresponds to CSARDLKGDSYNEQFF. The DNA is as follows: TGCAGTGCTAGAGATTTAAAAGGGGACTCCTACAATGAGCAGTTCTTC.